A single T cell receptor beta chain is shown here with its context. This entry is derived from a study of OX40 agonist ivuxolimab in advanced cancers. Looking at the study overall: Every 2 weeks, patients got intravenous ivuxolimab at one of six dose levels (0.01-10 mg/kg).

This table comes from immunoSEQ multiplex PCR, and its TCRdb copy is limited to in-frame clones, with some not included. The data hold some 61,000 clones, with 90% observed a single time. Germline CDR1 is MNHNY and CDR2 is SVGAGI (reference sequence). There are 14 residues in the CDR3. The germline V and J ends were trimmed by 4 bases and 5 bases, with 15 bases remaining between them. This specimen was CD4+ or CD8+ T cells sorted from blood, taken in a trial of the OX40 agonist ivuxolimab. The chain combines TRBV6-6 with TRBJ2-7; tentatively, D is TRBD1 (6 bases). This clonotype was sampled from an adult with an advanced solid tumor such as melanoma, head and neck, liver or kidney cancer. The CDR3 DNA reads TGTGCCAGCAGTTCCATCAGGGGAGTGAACGAGCAGTACTTC. Amino acid sequence: CASSSIRGVNEQYF.